The 13 T cell receptor beta chains in this list originate from one sample, sequenced in a study of Graves' ophthalmopathy and Graves' hyperthyroidism. RNA transcripts were the template, and TCR beta CDR3 regions were amplified from them. An opening RT-PCR round employed HTBI primers and preceded a second-round multiplex PCR. TCRdb fed the multiplex PCR reads into MiXCR, producing one record per CDR3 protein. The data show about 220,000 distinct CDR3 sequences, about 22% seen once. Sequencing used peripheral blood. All receptors derive from a woman aged 50 to 60 with Graves' ophthalmopathy.

Many counts were recorded for this clonotype. The chain joins TRBV20-1 to TRBJ1-2; the D is unclear. CDR1 and CDR2 (germline): DFQATT, SNEGSKA (reference sequence). The CDR3 consists of 11 residues. V shed 6 bases and J shed 4 bases, with 9 bases lying between them. CDR3 DNA sequence: TGCAGTGCATCACGGTTCTATGGCTACACCTTC. Translated: CSASRFYGYTF.

This clonotype was observed a handful of times. The rearrangement uses TRBV6-1 and TRBJ2-5; 13 bases line up with TRBD2. With V trimmed by 6 bases and J by 4 bases, 11 bases remained unmatched. Looked up from germline, CDR1 is MNHNS and CDR2 is SASEGT. The length of the CDR3 is 17 residues. CDR3 coding DNA: TGTGCCAGCAGCTCTAGGACTAGCGGGAGAATGGGAGAGACCCAGTACTTC. Translated: CASSSRTSGRMGETQYF.

In this sample, this clonotype turned up many times. This chain uses TRBV18 with TRBJ1-2, with D tentatively TRBD1 (6 bases). Germline V lookup: CDR1 KGHSH, CDR2 LQKENI. The CDR3 is made up of 14 amino acids. Trimming stripped 1 base from V and 8 bases from J, with 14 bases between. CDR3: CASSPRQGKDGYTF. In DNA form, the CDR3 reads TGTGCCAGCTCACCACGGCAGGGGAAGGACGGCTACACCTTC.

This clonotype appeared a few times. V is TRBV3-1 and J is TRBJ1-1; maybe TRBD1 (5 bases). The V gene lost 4 bases and the J gene lost 3 bases, with 18 bases spanning the gap. This CDR3 is 16 amino acids long. CDR1 is LGHDT, CDR2 YNNKEL, per germline (reference sequence). DNA of the CDR3: TGTGCCAGCAGCCCGACATCTTTAGTGGGGGACACTGAAGCTTTCTTT. This gives the protein CASSPTSLVGDTEAFF. The full variable domain, rest sourced from reference TRBV3-1 and TRBJ1-1, is DTAVSQTPKYLVTQMGNDKSIKCEQNLGHDTMYWYKQDSKKFLKIMFSYNNKELIINETVPNRFSPKSPDKAHLNLHINSLELGDSAVYFCASSPTSLVGDTEAFFGQGTRLTVV.

This clonotype occurred a few times. A much more abundant neighbour one base away suggests this may be a read error. The rearrangement joins TRBV7-9 to TRBJ2-5; 8 bases fit TRBD2. The CDR3 sequence is 16 residues long. The germline V gene encodes CDR1 SEHNR and CDR2 FQNEAQ (reference sequence). Trimming removed 4 bases from V and 2 bases from J; junction bases left unmatched: 9. CDR3 DNA sequence: TGTGCCAGCAGCTCCTCTCGGGGGGGGGGACAAGAGACCCAGTACTTC. Its translation is CASSSSRGGGQETQYF.

This clonotype was observed at least ten times. This chain joins TRBV19 and TRBJ1-1; D is perhaps TRBD1 (6 bases). The germline V and J ends were trimmed by 4 bases and 2 bases, with 11 bases remaining between them. Germline values: CDR1 LNHDA, CDR2 SQIVND (reference sequence). The CDR3 is made up of 14 amino acids. CDR3 sequence reads: CASSNRALNTEAFF. CDR3 in DNA: TGTGCCAGTAGTAACAGGGCGCTAAACACTGAAGCTTTCTTT.

This clonotype was seen many times. V usage is TRBV29-1 and J usage is TRBJ2-7; D ambiguous. V was cut by 4 bases and J by 2 bases, with 15 bases left in between. This CDR3 is 14 amino acids long. CDR1 is SQVTM, CDR2 ANQGSEA, per germline. This CDR3 reads CSVAAGGITYEQYF. In DNA, the CDR3 is TGCAGCGTTGCCGCCGGTGGCATCACCTACGAGCAGTACTTC.

At least ten counts were recorded for this clonotype. A much larger clonotype is one base distant, so this may be a read error. This CDR3 is CASSLNRRGLSCGYTF. As DNA, the CDR3 is TGTGCCAGCAGCTTAAACCGACGCGGGCTCAGCTGTGGCTACACCTTC. The V gene is TRBV7-8, the J gene TRBJ1-2; D call uncertain. The CDR3 has 16 residues. CDR1 is SGHVS, CDR2 FQNEAQ, per germline. Trimming cost V 2 bases and J 7 bases, with 20 bases left between them. The entire variable domain, with the rest obtained from reference TRBV7-8 and TRBJ1-2, is as follows: GAGVSQSPRYKVAKRGQDVALRCDPISGHVSLFWYQQALGQGPEFLTYFQNEAQLDKSGLPSDRFFAERPEGSVSTLKIQRTQQEDSAVYLCASSLNRRGLSCGYTFGSGTRLTVV.

Ten or more counts support this clonotype. The chain recombines TRBV18 with TRBJ1-2; D unresolved. CDR1 and CDR2 (germline): KGHSH, LQKENI. Trimming pared 3 bases from V and 3 bases from J, leaving 8 bases between. The CDR3 extends over 13 amino acids. CDR3 region: CASSPGAHYGYTF. CDR3 in DNA: TGTGCCAGCTCACCGGGAGCCCACTATGGCTACACCTTC.

This clonotype was counted ten times or more. The chain employs TRBV12-3 or TRBV12-4 and TRBJ1-1; TRBD1 agrees at 12 bases. V was pared by 6 bases and J by 11 bases, with 16 bases of the junction left unmatched. This CDR3 has 16 amino acids. CDR3 sequence: CASSPASGTGGDLAFF. For the CDR3, the DNA is TGTGCCAGCAGCCCAGCCTCCGGGACAGGGGGCGATCTGGCTTTCTTT.

The chain is built from TRBV6-1 and TRBJ1-5; 7 nucleotides line up with TRBD1. After removal of 3 bases from V and 4 bases from J, the junction contained 6 bases not matched to a gene. CDR1 and CDR2 (germline): MNHNS, SASEGT. The CDR3 runs to 15 residues. The CDR3 reads CASSDGRGVNQPQHF. The CDR3 region has the DNA TGTGCCAGCAGTGACGGCAGGGGGGTAAATCAGCCCCAGCATTTT.

This clonotype has ten or more counts. The rearrangement joins TRBV6-1 to TRBJ1-2; possible D gene TRBD1, 5 bases. The V end lost 0 bases, the J end lost 4 bases, and 12 bases lay between the germline ends. Looked up from germline, CDR1 is MNHNS and CDR2 is SASEGT. CDR3 size: 15 residues. The CDR3 nucleotides are TGTGCCAGCAGTGAAGCGCTAGAAGGGACCTATGGCTACACCTTC. This sequence encodes CASSEALEGTYGYTF.

The rearrangement uses TRBV6-1 and TRBJ2-7; a weak D match, TRBD2 (5 bases). Trimming took 1 base from V and 0 from J, leaving 7 bases between them. Germline V gene data show CDR1 as MNHNS and CDR2 as SASEGT. This CDR3 is 14 amino acids long. CDR3 in amino acids: CASSEEGSSYEQYF. In DNA, the CDR3 is TGTGCCAGCAGTGAAGAAGGGAGCTCCTACGAGCAGTACTTC.